This T cell receptor (beta chain) was captured by sequencing in a study of human T cells and chemical hapten exposure. Study-level points and caveats: Controls had significantly fewer large CDR3 similarity clusters than were formed by expanded TCRs.

Time point of the sample: patch test 3, about 24 weeks after DPC sensitization. Documented treatment: therapeutic diphenylcyclopropenone sensitization with weekly scalp DPC. Staff drew blood before applying each patch test. About this clonotype: What it binds is unknown.

Germline-derived CDR1 and CDR2 are LNHNV and YYDKDF (reference sequence). V lost 3 bases and J lost 6, with 21 bases in between. The CDR3 runs 16 residues. In the authors' workflow: Individual samples carried between about 23,224 and 690,600 TCRs, with 85,000 to 100,000 as the median. TCRdb reprocessed the RACE reads via MiXCR and lists one record per CDR3 protein. The V and J calls were not made by the authors but by TCRdb's processing. The table has some 170,000 distinct CDR3 sequences, about 27% seen once. The clonotype was recovered from a woman aged 18-30 years with alopecia areata. Some clones in this sample may be carry-over from other donors' samples. Sequenced material: whole blood, taken in connection with sensitization to the hapten diphenylcyclopropenone (DPC). This chain uses TRBV15 with TRBJ2-7; no firm D call. The chain's CDR3 is CATSRAASGPKGEQYF. The CDR3 DNA follows: TGTGCCACCAGCAGGGCCGCGTCCGGCCCCAAGGGCGAGCAGTACTTC.